This T cell receptor beta chain stems from a study of tumor-infiltrating lymphocytes in primary liver carcinoma. Reverse transcription of 500 to 650 ng total RNA with a constant-region primer produced TCR beta cDNA. Each TCR beta library was derived from three nested multiplex PCR rounds that employed slightly modified ARM-PCR. Investigators reported that the first two PCR rounds, at 10 to 11 cycles each, used TRBV1-TRBV30 forward primers with a C-beta reverse primer. MiXCR, applied by TCRdb to the multiplex PCR reads, yields one record per CDR3 protein. The table shows 90,000 to 140,000 distinct CDR3 sequences, with approximately 82% occurring only once. Joint extraction of RNA and DNA used about 17-33 mg of bulk tissue that was unsorted. Tumor samples uniformly had over 85% viable tumor cells. Notes on this clonotype: This CDR3 fails to terminate in the conserved phenylalanine or tryptophan, so it likely reflects a read error. The limits of the CDR3 on the DNA are not certain, so only TCRdb's listed CDR3 is given.

The CDR3 sequence runs 14 residues, both termini included. Looked up from germline, CDR1 is SGHNT and CDR2 is YENEEA. The genes are TRBV11-3 and TRBJ2-7; the listed D gene, TRBD1, was not tested against the DNA. This clonotype was obtained from a man aged 40-50 years with primary liver carcinoma and hepatitis B virus infection. Sequenced: liver tumor tissue from sampling region 3. The sample's subset: tumor region T3, left-lateral pole. CDR3 loop: CASSPGEGDYEQYL.